These T cell receptor beta chains were read from a single sample in a study of cytomegalovirus exposure and HLA in healthy donors. Repertoires were generated with immunoSEQ multiplex PCR, while TCRdb's copy carries only in-frame clones and drops some. This table has more than 100,000 clones, 15% appearing once. The sample was PBMCs. The receptors were gathered from a woman between 18 and 29 years old in good health and CMV-seronegative. Both conserved end residues are part of each CDR3. Each record gives: D gene, V gene, clone size, J gene, CDR3 protein, CDR3 DNA. D genes are given only for firm matches. Clone size is stated in some rows and not others, as once, few, many or a class when expanded.

>.|TRBV4-3|.|TRBJ1-2
CASSQALGTPGTFNGGYTF
TGCGCCAGCAGCCAAGCCCTGGGGACACCGGGGACGTTTAACGGTGGCTACACCTTC
>TRBD1|TRBV5-6|few|TRBJ2-1
CASSNRDRTYNEQFF
TGTGCCAGCAGCAACCGGGACAGAACTTACAATGAGCAGTTCTTC
>TRBD2|TRBV4-2|few|TRBJ2-2
CASSRLAGGTGELFF
TGTGCCAGCAGCCGACTAGCGGGGGGCACCGGGGAGCTGTTTTTT
>TRBD1|TRBV28|few|TRBJ1-2
CASSFMDRGFYGYTF
TGTGCCAGCAGTTTTATGGACAGGGGGTTTTATGGCTACACCTTC
>TRBD1|TRBV5-4|few|TRBJ1-1
CASRGQANTEAFF
TGTGCCAGCAGAGGACAGGCGAACACTGAAGCTTTCTTT
>.|TRBV30|.|TRBJ1-3
CAWMSGTFGNTIYF
TGTGCCTGGATGAGCGGGACATTTGGAAACACCATATATTTT
>.|TRBV10-2|.|TRBJ1-5
CASSDLDRDSNQPQHF
TGCGCCAGCAGTGATCTGGACAGAGATAGCAATCAGCCCCAGCATTTT
>TRBD1|TRBV6-6|.|TRBJ1-2
CASSYSTAGGLYGYTF
TGTGCCAGCAGTTACTCGACGGCAGGGGGACTCTATGGCTACACCTTC
>.|TRBV18|.|TRBJ2-5
CASSPSGMQETQYF
TGTGCCAGCTCACCGTCCGGGATGCAAGAGACCCAGTACTTC
>.|TRBV28|.|TRBJ2-2
CASSLWGRGYTGELFF
TGTGCCAGCAGTTTATGGGGGAGGGGGTACACCGGGGAGCTGTTTTTT
>.|TRBV5-1|few|TRBJ1-1
CASSTRALHSEAFF
TGCGCCAGCAGCACCCGAGCCCTCCACTCTGAAGCTTTCTTT
>TRBD2|TRBV7-8|.|TRBJ2-1
CASSLGLAGSRYNEQFF
TGTGCCAGCAGCTTAGGGCTAGCGGGAAGCCGGTACAATGAGCAGTTCTTC
>.|TRBV10-1|.|TRBJ2-7
CASSEGGQGAYEQYF
TGCGCCAGCAGTGAGGGAGGGCAGGGGGCCTACGAGCAGTACTTC
>TRBD1|TRBV9|few|TRBJ1-4
CASSVGGTGDEKLFF
TGTGCCAGCAGCGTAGGGGGGACAGGGGACGAAAAACTGTTTTTT
>TRBD1|TRBV27|few|TRBJ1-2
CASSRTGDANYGYTF
TGTGCCAGCAGCCGGACAGGAGACGCTAACTATGGCTACACCTTC
>.|TRBV7-2|few|TRBJ1-1
CASSQTANTEAFF
TGTGCCAGCAGCCAAACAGCGAACACTGAAGCTTTCTTT
>.|TRBV14|.|TRBJ2-1
CASSQNRPDEQFF
TGTGCCAGCAGCCAAAACAGACCCGATGAGCAGTTCTTC
>.|TRBV2|few|TRBJ1-4
CASSVNMGREKLFF
TGTGCCAGCAGTGTCAACATGGGGAGGGAAAAACTGTTTTTT
>TRBD2|TRBV7-2|few|TRBJ2-1
CASSMGLAYNEQFF
TGTGCCAGCAGCATGGGACTAGCGTACAATGAGCAGTTCTTC
>.|TRBV6-5|.|TRBJ2-2
CASSYSEGEETGELFF
TGTGCCAGCAGTTACTCCGAGGGAGAAGAGACCGGGGAGCTGTTTTTT
>.|TRBV2|.|TRBJ2-3
CASRKGGSTDTQYF
TGTGCCAGCAGGAAGGGCGGGAGCACAGATACGCAGTATTTT
>TRBD2|TRBV6-4|few|TRBJ2-3
CASSDGTSSTDTQYF
TGTGCCAGCAGTGACGGGACTAGCAGCACAGATACGCAGTATTTT
>TRBD1|TRBV30|few|TRBJ1-1
CAWTDGTVKAFF
TGTGCCTGGACTGACGGGACAGTTAAAGCTTTCTTT
>TRBD1|TRBV28|.|TRBJ2-7
CASSDRVREQYF
TGTGCCAGCAGCGACAGGGTCCGCGAGCAGTACTTC
>.|TRBV29-1|few|TRBJ2-1
CSVASHAGPYPNEQFF
TGCAGCGTTGCAAGTCATGCAGGGCCCTACCCCAATGAGCAGTTCTTC
>.|TRBV2|.|TRBJ1-1
CASRPDRYTEAFF
TGTGCCAGCAGACCAGACAGGTACACTGAAGCTTTCTTT
>TRBD2|TRBV5-6|few|TRBJ2-5
CASSLGAGRLGETQYF
TGTGCCAGCAGCTTGGGAGCGGGGAGACTGGGAGAGACCCAGTACTTC
>TRBD1|TRBV5-1|.|TRBJ1-1
CASSLTQGGSTEAFF
TGCGCCAGCAGCTTGACACAGGGGGGGTCCACTGAAGCTTTCTTT
>.|TRBV5-4|.|TRBJ1-2
CASSAPSLLANYGYTF
TGTGCCAGCAGCGCCCCCTCTCTGTTAGCTAACTATGGCTACACCTTC
>.|TRBV2|few|TRBJ2-3
CASSPTGRDTQYF
TGTGCCAGCAGTCCCACGGGGAGAGATACGCAGTATTTT
>TRBD1|TRBV29-1|few|TRBJ1-2
CSVVPGQGDGYTF
TGCAGCGTAGTACCGGGACAGGGGGATGGCTACACCTTC
>.|TRBV4-1|.|TRBJ2-3
CASSRLKGGAAAKTDTQYF
TGCGCCAGCAGCCGCTTAAAAGGGGGAGCGGCGGCCAAAACAGATACGCAGTATTTT
>.|TRBV4-3|.|TRBJ1-4
CASSHVDRNEKLFF
TGCGCCAGCAGCCACGTAGACAGAAATGAAAAACTGTTTTTT
>TRBD1|TRBV2|.|TRBJ1-4
CASNLQGAGEKLFF
TGTGCCAGCAATCTGCAGGGGGCCGGTGAAAAACTGTTTTTT
>TRBD1|TRBV7-2|few|TRBJ1-4
CASSRDRALNEKLFF
TGTGCCAGCAGCCGCGACAGGGCTCTTAATGAAAAACTGTTTTTT
>.|TRBV14|.|TRBJ2-1
CASSPAPGSSSYNEQFF
TGTGCCAGCAGCCCCGCGCCGGGGTCGAGCTCCTACAATGAGCAGTTCTTC
>TRBD2|TRBV5-1|.|TRBJ2-1
CASSLSSGTNNEQFF
TGCGCCAGCAGCTTGAGTAGCGGGACAAACAATGAGCAGTTCTTC
>.|TRBV25-1|.|TRBJ2-2
CASSDLIGELFF
TGTGCCAGCAGTGATCTAATCGGGGAGCTGTTTTTT
>.|TRBV28|once|TRBJ2-7
CASSTRTKTYEQYF
TGTGCCAGCAGTACGAGGACAAAGACCTACGAGCAGTACTTC
>.|TRBV20-1|.|TRBJ1-2
CSARSEDGYTF
TGCAGTGCTAGATCCGAGGATGGCTACACCTTC
>TRBD1|TRBV28|.|TRBJ2-7
CASRGTGGGEQYF
TGTGCCAGCAGGGGGACAGGGGGCGGCGAGCAGTACTTC
>.|TRBV4-1|.|TRBJ1-4
CASSQDAGTNEKLFF
TGCGCCAGCAGCCAAGACGCAGGCACTAATGAAAAACTGTTTTTT
>.|TRBV30|few|TRBJ2-1
CATGGRGLGSYNEQFF
TGTGCCACGGGGGGCAGGGGCCTTGGCTCCTACAATGAGCAGTTCTTC
>.|TRBV29-1|few|TRBJ2-5
CSVARETQYF
TGCAGCGTGGCGAGGGAGACCCAGTACTTC
>.|TRBV4-2|few|TRBJ1-1
CASSHPGTEAFF
TGTGCCAGCAGCCACCCGGGGACTGAAGCTTTCTTT
>TRBD1|TRBV7-9|.|TRBJ2-7
CASSLAQGQVNF
TGTGCCAGCAGCTTAGCCCAGGGACAGGTTAACTTC
>.|TRBV9|.|TRBJ2-2
CASSVAGGLTGELFF
TGTGCCAGCAGCGTAGCTGGCGGCCTAACCGGGGAGCTGTTTTTT
>TRBD2|TRBV7-9|.|TRBJ2-1
CASSRTSGRAVDNEQFF
TGTGCCAGCAGCCGGACTAGCGGGAGGGCTGTAGACAATGAGCAGTTCTTC
>.|TRBV28|once|TRBJ2-3
CASSFGERNADTQYF
TGTGCCAGCTCATTTGGGGAGAGAAACGCAGATACGCAGTATTTT
>TRBD2|TRBV19|.|TRBJ2-1
CASSISSGSGSEQFF
TGTGCCAGTAGTATCTCTAGCGGGAGCGGGTCTGAGCAGTTCTTC
>TRBD1|TRBV7-8|.|TRBJ1-2
CASSPQTGANYGYTF
TGTGCCAGCAGCCCCCAGACAGGGGCAAACTATGGCTACACCTTC
>.|TRBV29-1|few|TRBJ2-2
CSVAPAPGAGELFF
TGCAGCGTAGCCCCGGCCCCCGGGGCCGGGGAGCTGTTTTTT